What follows is one TCR beta chain and its context. The target of this receptor is not known. Within one base of it there is no much larger clone, and no base qualities were kept. This record belongs to a study of T cell responses to AZD1222 COVID-19 vaccine (dated by TCRdb to about 2021). Study-level background: A total of approximately 250 trial participants underwent TCR sequencing, of whom about 210 had received two doses of AZD1222 and about 26 had received two doses of the MenACWY control vaccine. Trial participants were enrolled by age into 18-55, 56-69 and 70-plus year subgroups, with about 150, 28 and 57 TCR-sequenced participants respectively. The paper as a whole reports these results and caveats: Vaccine-associated CD4 TCRs spanned the whole spike protein, with dominant responses in regions 160-218 and 743-854. Conclusions about previously exposed vaccinees are limited, since just a handful of AZD1222 recipients were seropositive for SARS-CoV-2 at baseline. After two AZD1222 doses, both the breadth and the depth of spike-specific TCRs were significantly higher than at day 0 and than in MenACWY recipients. Reportedly, almost half of the unique spike-specific TCRs recognized epitopes lying outside the regions that are mutated in the B.1.351 and B.1.1.7 variants. In the small 56-69-year group, the increase in depth fell short of significance, most likely because of low power. Participants were mostly white British, with more females than males. The authors suggested clonal diversity may have been underestimated. Because no samples from the day 14 peak response were available, repertoires could be characterized only after the peak T cell response.

V and J lose 5 bases and 6 bases, and a span of 19 bases separates them. The germline V gene specifies MGHDK as CDR1 and SYGVNS as CDR2. The CDR3 runs 15 amino acids, cysteine and phenylalanine included. Of all the DNA, just the CDR3 is kept, 45 bases in frame from base 1. The CDR3 regions of human TCRbeta chains were analyzed by immunosequencing. The study's own analysis went as follows. TCRs in the repertoires were matched against a reference library of SARS-CoV-2-specific TCRs that had been generated with the MIRA antigen-specificity platform. Breadth meant the fraction of unique TCRs that were SARS-CoV-2-associated, whereas depth meant the fraction of total T cells that were SARS-CoV-2-associated. Using the MIRA data, every spike-specific TCR was mapped to the spike region that the TCR reacted to and assigned to either a CD4 or a CD8 class. Log10-transformed breadth and depth values were compared by one-way ANOVA with Sidak's multiple comparisons tests. The source is immuneACCESS, and TCRdb retained only in-frame sequences with V and J called. Part of the clones is not carried over; for the studies checked, unresolved V genes explain less than half of this, and the remainder is unexplained. D and trimming come from the DNA, and the V and J calls and clone size come from that table. Here the sample has tens of thousands of clones; approximately 79% occur a single time. Jointly, the top ten make up roughly 20% of the sample.

The time point label corresponds to: baseline before first vaccination. Taken with the paper, the label for treatment or condition translates to: meningococcal conjugate vaccine given as trial control. Vaccinee samples came from UK trials COV001 and COV002, including a single-blind randomized controlled phase 2/3 trial of AZD1222 (ChAdOx1 nCoV-19) in healthy adults. Trial participant PBMC samples were collected at day 0 and day 28 after the second dose for TCRbeta chain sequencing. The source material was peripheral blood, sampled on day 0 of MenACWY control vaccination. The TCR originated in an adult in good health. The chain uses TRBV25-1 and TRBJ1-2; perhaps TRBD1 is the D gene, with 6 bases matching. The DNA sequence reads TGTGCCAGCAGTAAGCCAAGGGGGAAGACGGATGGCTACACCTTC. Its protein is CASSKPRGKTDGYTF.